The source of this T cell receptor beta chain is a study of CD8 T cells in ankylosing spondylitis. Study findings and constraints: Earlier studies detected some motif variants in reactive arthritis synovial fluid and blood. Peripheral blood samples showed relatively rare disease-linked clones, and these clones were CD8+.

There are a few counts of this clonotype. The antigen remains unidentified. CDR1 is MNHEY and CDR2 is SVGEGT in the germline V gene. The CDR3 sequence is 18 residues long. After removal of 0 bases from V and 3 bases from J, the junction contained 12 bases not matched to a gene. Using quantitative 5'-RACE with molecular barcodes, the authors made TCR beta libraries. One entry per CDR3 protein, called by TCRdb with MiXCR from the 5' RACE reads. The table lists hundreds of thousands of distinct CDR3 sequences, 20% to 25% of them singletons, with around 13% in the top ten. The TCR sequence derives from a male donor with ankylosing spondylitis or in good health (not recorded which). Material: blood, either unsorted or a sorted T cell fraction (not recorded which). The V call is TRBV6-2 or TRBV6-3, the J call TRBJ2-7, with TRBD1 matching over 9 bases. CDR3 region: CASSYSGGMDRGDYEQYF. Written as DNA, the CDR3 is TGTGCCAGCAGTTACTCGGGGGGAATGGACAGGGGAGACTACGAGCAGTACTTC.